These T cell receptor beta chains were read from a single sample in a study of blood T cells in healthy people across ages. TCRdb itself ran the 5' RACE reads through MiXCR, one entry per CDR3 protein. Among fewer than 1,200,000 distinct CDR3 sequences listed, 20% to 25% were seen once. The sample was also reused in another study, on T cells of mothers and their children.

Sequencing was done on a sample of blood. The source of these receptors is a girl aged 2 to 10 in good health. Each CDR3 is given with its conserved first and last residue. The D gene is left open where the match is weak. Rows may omit the clone size; those that give it use once, few, many or a size class.

j_call d_call clone_size v_call cdr3_aa cdr3_nt
TRBJ2-4 . . TRBV25-1 CASSEPRSSNIQYF TGTGCCAGCAGTGAACCGCGGTCCTCAAACATTCAGTACTTC
TRBJ2-3 TRBD2 . TRBV20-1 CSARDSATSGWDTQYF TGCAGTGCTAGAGATTCGGCAACTAGCGGTTGGGATACGCAGTATTTT
TRBJ2-5 TRBD2 . TRBV10-1 CASSDPDGRSQYF TGCGCCAGCAGTGATCCGGACGGGAGGAGCCAGTACTTC
TRBJ2-1 . few TRBV12-3/TRBV12-4 CASTKAGALNEQFF TGTGCCAGCACCAAAGCAGGGGCGTTAAATGAGCAGTTCTTC
TRBJ2-5 . few TRBV20-1 CSAETGRVETQYF TGCAGTGCTGAAACAGGGAGGGTAGAGACCCAGTACTTC
TRBJ2-2 . . TRBV6-5 CASSSNAGYTGELFF TGTGCCAGCAGTTCCAACGCGGGATACACCGGGGAGCTGTTTTTT
TRBJ2-1 . . TRBV2 CASSESRGLSYNEQFF TGTGCCAGCAGTGAAAGCAGGGGTCTTTCCTACAATGAGCAGTTCTTC
TRBJ2-2 TRBD1 . TRBV7-2 CASSPGTGSAGELFF TGTGCCAGCAGCCCCGGGACAGGGTCGGCCGGGGAGCTGTTTTTT
TRBJ2-5 . . TRBV2 CASRLGTEDTQYF TGTGCCAGCAGACTGGGGACCGAGGATACCCAGTACTTC
TRBJ2-5 TRBD2 . TRBV4-1 CASSQDGTSGRETQYF TGCGCCAGCAGCCAAGACGGGACTAGCGGCCGGGAGACCCAGTACTTC
TRBJ2-2 . few TRBV6-2/TRBV6-3 CASSYIGPTLFF TGTGCCAGCAGTTACATCGGCCCTACGCTGTTTTTT
TRBJ1-4 . . TRBV20-1 CSADGGTNEKLFF TGCAGTGCGGACGGGGGCACTAATGAAAAACTGTTTTTT
TRBJ2-7 . few TRBV27 CASSLLSRDEQYF TGTGCCAGCAGTTTATTGTCCCGGGACGAGCAGTACTTC
TRBJ2-5 TRBD2 . TRBV4-2 CASSQDVAGREETQYF TGTGCCAGCAGCCAAGACGTAGCGGGAAGGGAAGAGACCCAGTACTTC
TRBJ1-2 . . TRBV25-1 CASSGLGPFNYGYTF TGTGCCAGCAGTGGACTGGGACCCTTTAACTATGGCTACACCTTC
TRBJ2-7 . . TRBV2 CASNPGQNEQYF TGTGCCAGCAATCCGGGCCAGAACGAGCAGTACTTC
TRBJ2-5 . few TRBV5-1 CASSLAVNKGQTQYF TGCGCCAGCAGCTTGGCGGTTAATAAAGGGCAGACCCAGTACTTC
TRBJ2-1 . . TRBV7-3 CASSLRGIEDEQFF TGTGCCAGCAGCTTAAGGGGGATAGAAGATGAGCAGTTCTTC
TRBJ2-7 TRBD2 . TRBV20-1 CSASLAGAPYEQYF TGCAGTGCTAGCTTAGCGGGAGCTCCCTACGAGCAGTACTTC
TRBJ1-4 . few TRBV7-8 CASSHITGHPNEKLFF TGTGCCAGCAGCCACATAACGGGACACCCGAATGAAAAACTGTTTTTT
TRBJ1-2 TRBD1 few TRBV10-3 CAISESGTDYGYTF TGTGCCATCAGTGAGTCCGGGACAGACTATGGCTACACCTTC
TRBJ1-2 . many TRBV4-3 CASSQLLGANYGYTF TGCGCCAGCAGCCAATTGTTAGGAGCTAACTATGGCTACACCTTC
TRBJ2-5 TRBD2 . TRBV20-1 CSASPPGLVETQYF TGCAGTGCTAGTCCCCCCGGACTAGTTGAGACCCAGTACTTC
TRBJ2-5 . . TRBV28 CASGDTGGAGEQYF TGTGCCAGCGGAGACACGGGGGGCGCGGGAGAGCAGTACTTC
TRBJ1-6 TRBD1 . TRBV11-2 CASSFLGQGDSSPLHF TGTGCCAGCAGCTTCCTGGGACAGGGGGATAGTTCACCCCTCCACTTT
TRBJ1-2 . few TRBV7-9 CASSPDGEGNYGYTF TGTGCCAGCAGCCCCGACGGAGAGGGGAACTATGGCTACACCTTC
TRBJ2-7 TRBD1 . TRBV20-1 CSARDSGQGVNEQYF TGCAGTGCTAGAGATTCGGGACAGGGAGTAAACGAGCAGTACTTC
TRBJ1-5 . few TRBV6-6 CASTWGGIDQPQHF TGTGCCAGCACCTGGGGGGGGATTGATCAGCCCCAGCATTTT
TRBJ2-3 . . TRBV3-1 CASSQVRGLTDTQYF TGTGCCAGCAGCCAAGTGCGGGGGCTCACAGATACGCAGTATTTT
TRBJ1-1 . few TRBV29-1 CSVGGGAEAFF TGCAGCGTTGGCGGCGGTGCTGAAGCTTTCTTT
TRBJ1-2 . . TRBV5-6 CASSFGVGSNGYTF TGTGCCAGCAGCTTCGGGGTCGGGTCTAATGGCTACACCTTC